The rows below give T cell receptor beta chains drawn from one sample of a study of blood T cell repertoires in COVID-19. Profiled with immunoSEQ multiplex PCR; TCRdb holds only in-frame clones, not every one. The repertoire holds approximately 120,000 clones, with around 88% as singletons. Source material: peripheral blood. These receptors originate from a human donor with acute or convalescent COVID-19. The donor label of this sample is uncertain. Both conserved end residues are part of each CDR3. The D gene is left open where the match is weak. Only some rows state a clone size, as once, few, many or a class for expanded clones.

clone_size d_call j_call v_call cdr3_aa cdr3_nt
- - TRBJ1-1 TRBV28 CASSLTVRYTEAFF TGTGCCAGCAGCCTTACAGTCCGCTACACTGAAGCTTTCTTT
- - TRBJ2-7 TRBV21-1 CASSKKVSGARRDEQYF TGTGCCAGCAGCAAAAAGGTTAGCGGGGCCCGTCGAGACGAGCAGTACTTC
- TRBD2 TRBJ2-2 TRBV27 CASSTPGLAVGELFF TGTGCCAGCAGTACTCCGGGACTAGCTGTCGGGGAGCTGTTTTTT
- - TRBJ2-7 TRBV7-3 CASSSMRGGEQYF TGTGCCAGCAGCTCGATGAGAGGGGGCGAGCAGTACTTC
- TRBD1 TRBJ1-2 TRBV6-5 CASSTRQGGYGYTF TGTGCCAGCAGTACCCGACAGGGTGGCTATGGCTACACCTTC
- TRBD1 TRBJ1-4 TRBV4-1 CASSLSTGQGEKLFF TGCGCCAGCAGCCTCAGTACGGGACAGGGGGAAAAACTGTTTTTT
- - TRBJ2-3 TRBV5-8 CASSSSVDESDTQYF TGTGCCAGCAGCTCTAGCGTAGACGAATCAGATACGCAGTATTTT
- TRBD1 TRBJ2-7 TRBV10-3 CAIRESPGQGSYEQYF TGTGCCATCAGGGAATCCCCGGGACAGGGATCCTACGAGCAGTACTTC
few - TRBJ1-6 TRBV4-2 CASSQDLGGVGSPLHF TGTGCCAGCAGCCAAGATTTAGGGGGGGTAGGCTCACCCCTCCACTTT
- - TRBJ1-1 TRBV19 CASSGGGTTEAFF TGTGCCAGTAGCGGAGGAGGGACCACTGAAGCTTTCTTT
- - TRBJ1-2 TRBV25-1 CASSDQGTYGYTF TGTGCCAGCAGTGACCAGGGGACCTATGGCTACACCTTC
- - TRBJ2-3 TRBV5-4 CASSYISTDTQYF TGTGCCAGCAGCTATATAAGCACAGATACGCAGTATTTT
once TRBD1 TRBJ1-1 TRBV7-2 CASSSRQGWTEAFF TGTGCCAGCAGCTCCCGACAGGGGTGGACTGAAGCTTTCTTT
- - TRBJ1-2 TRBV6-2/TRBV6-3 CASSDPLGAQDGYTF TGTGCCAGCAGTGATCCTTTGGGCGCACAAGATGGCTACACCTTC
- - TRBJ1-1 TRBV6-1 CASSDRSTPNTEAFF TGTGCCAGCAGTGACAGGTCAACACCGAACACTGAAGCTTTCTTT
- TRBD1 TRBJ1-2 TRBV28 CANSPGGATYGYTF TGTGCCAACTCTCCAGGGGGCGCAACCTATGGCTACACCTTC
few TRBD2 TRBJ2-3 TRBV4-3 CASSRSGSVDITDTQYF TGCGCCAGCAGCCGAAGCGGGAGCGTAGATATAACAGATACGCAGTATTTT